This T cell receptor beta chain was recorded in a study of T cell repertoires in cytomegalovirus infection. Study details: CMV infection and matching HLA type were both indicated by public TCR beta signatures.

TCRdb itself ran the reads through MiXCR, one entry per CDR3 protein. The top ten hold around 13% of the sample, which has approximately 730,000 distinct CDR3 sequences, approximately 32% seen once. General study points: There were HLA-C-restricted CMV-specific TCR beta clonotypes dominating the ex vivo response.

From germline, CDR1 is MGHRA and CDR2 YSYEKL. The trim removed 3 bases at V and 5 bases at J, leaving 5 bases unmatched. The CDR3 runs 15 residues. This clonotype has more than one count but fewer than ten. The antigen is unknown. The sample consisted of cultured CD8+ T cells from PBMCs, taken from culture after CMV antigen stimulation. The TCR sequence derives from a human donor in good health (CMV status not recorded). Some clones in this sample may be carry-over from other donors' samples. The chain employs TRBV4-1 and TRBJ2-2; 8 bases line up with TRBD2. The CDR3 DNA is TGCGCCAGCAGCCACAGCGGGGGAGAAACCGGGGAGCTGTTTTTT. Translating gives CASSHSGGETGELFF.